The present T cell receptor beta chain was sequenced within a study of T cells after yellow fever vaccination. Whole-study findings and limits: High-abundance clonotypes from the bulk population could contaminate FACS-sorted repertoires. Clones that expanded after primary vaccination mostly reappeared after the booster (96% CD4, 75% to 90% CD8). A minor fraction of clonotypes spanned both CD4 and CD8 compartments.

This clonotype has at least ten counts. No antigen is known for it. Researchers made TCR cDNA using 5'RACE template switching, and this step added a universal primer site and UMIs. Using its own MiXCR run on the 5' RACE reads, TCRdb lists one record per CDR3 protein. The sample includes about 370,000 distinct CDR3 sequences, roughly 10% of them seen just once. This CDR3 has 16 amino acids. Germline V gene sequence: CDR1 ENHRY, CDR2 SYGVKD. After removal of 8 bases from V and 5 bases from J, the junction contained 11 bases not matched to a gene. The chain recombines TRBV10-3 with TRBJ2-1; 11 bases agree with TRBD2. The TCR originated in a man aged 18 to 35 who received the YFV17D yellow fever vaccine. The sequencing here drew on PBMCs, taken on the day of the first yellow fever vaccination. The CDR3 nucleotides read TGTGCCATCGACCGGCTTACTAGCGGGGGAAACAATGAGCAGTTCTTC. Amino acid sequence: CAIDRLTSGGNNEQFF.